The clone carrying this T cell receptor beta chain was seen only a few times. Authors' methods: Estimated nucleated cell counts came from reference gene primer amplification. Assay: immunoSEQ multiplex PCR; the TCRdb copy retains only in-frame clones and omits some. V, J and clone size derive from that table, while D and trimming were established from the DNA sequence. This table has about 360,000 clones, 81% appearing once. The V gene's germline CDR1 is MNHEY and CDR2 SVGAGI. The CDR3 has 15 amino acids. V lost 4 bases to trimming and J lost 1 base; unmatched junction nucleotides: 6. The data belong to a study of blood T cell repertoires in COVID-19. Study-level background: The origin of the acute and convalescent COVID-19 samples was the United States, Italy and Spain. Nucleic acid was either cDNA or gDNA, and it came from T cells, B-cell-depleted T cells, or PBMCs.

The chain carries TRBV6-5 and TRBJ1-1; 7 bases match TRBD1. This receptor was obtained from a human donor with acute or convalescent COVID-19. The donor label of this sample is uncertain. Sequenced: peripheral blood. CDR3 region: CASSLQGSGNTEAFF. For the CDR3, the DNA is TGTGCCAGCAGTTTACAGGGGAGCGGGAACACTGAAGCTTTCTTT.